The 28 T cell receptor beta chains given below trace back to one sample, sequenced in a study of blood T cells in healthy people across ages. A second PCR of about 7 to 12 cycles used a sample-barcoded 5' primer and a J-beta primer mix. TCRdb analysed the 5' RACE reads with MiXCR anew, one entry per CDR3 protein. The repertoire includes about a million distinct CDR3 sequences, 45% to 60% of them detected once, and about 20% sits in the top ten. The sequenced sample consisted of blood. These TCRs come from a woman aged 60 to 75 in good health.

This clonotype showed up just a few times. The V and J genes are TRBV25-1 and TRBJ1-4; D possibly corresponds to TRBD1 (5 bases). Trimming cost V 1 base and J 7 bases, with 10 bases left between them. Germline CDR1 MGHDK, CDR2 SYGVNS. The CDR3 length is 14 residues. CDR3: CASSELITGEKLFF. The CDR3 DNA follows: TGTGCCAGCAGTGAATTGATTACAGGTGAAAAACTGTTTTTT.

In nucleotides, the CDR3 is TGTGCCAGCAGTGTGGACAGGGTGAACACTGAAGCTTTCTTT. Translated, it gives CASSVDRVNTEAFF. The chain combines TRBV6-1 with TRBJ1-1; 8 bases are shared with TRBD1. Germline V lookup: CDR1 MNHNS, CDR2 SASEGT. The CDR3 is 14 amino acids. V lost 4 bases to trimming and J lost 0 bases; unmatched junction nucleotides: 1.

This clonotype occurred many times. The chain joins TRBV11-2 to TRBJ2-5; D is undetermined. Looked up from germline, CDR1 is SGHAT and CDR2 is FQNNGV. The CDR3 sequence is 13 residues long. The ends were cut back, 3 bases at V and 0 bases at J, with 5 bases in the middle. This CDR3 reads CASSFGDQETQYF. The CDR3 DNA follows: TGTGCCAGCAGCTTTGGGGACCAAGAGACCCAGTACTTC.

As concerns this clonotype: A read error may be the cause here, since a much bigger clone is one base away. V usage is TRBV4-1 and J usage is TRBJ1-2; D is possibly TRBD1 (6 bases). The germline CDR1 and CDR2 sequences are MGHRA and YSYEKL. The CDR3 is 15 residues long. The CDR3 region is CASIQYWGAVHGYTF. CDR3 nucleotide sequence: TGCGCCAGCATCCAATATTGGGGGGCAGTTCATGGCTACACCTTC.

The rearrangement joins TRBV7-9 to TRBJ1-6; D unresolved. Germline values: CDR1 SEHNR, CDR2 FQNEAQ (reference sequence). CDR3 length equals 16 residues. V lost 5 bases and J 13 bases, leaving 24 bases between the germline ends. CDR3 protein: CASSGGPSRDGWPLHF. The CDR3 DNA is TGTGCCAGCAGCGGTGGTCCTTCCCGGGATGGATGGCCCCTCCACTTT.

Here the CDR3 DNA reads TGTGCCAGCAGTCCGACCAGGACTAGCGGTTTCCAAGAGACCCAGTACTTC. Protein: CASSPTRTSGFQETQYF. This sequence joins TRBV6-6 and TRBJ2-5; 10 bases agree with TRBD2. The CDR3 is 17 amino acids. V shed 5 bases, J shed 1 base, and the junction held 10 bases outside the gene matches. The V gene's germline CDR1 is MNHNY and CDR2 SVGAGI (reference sequence).

This clonotype was recorded a few times. The chain links TRBV7-9 to TRBJ2-7; 9 bases are a match to TRBD1. This CDR3 is 15 amino acids long. CDR1 and CDR2 (germline): SEHNR, FQNEAQ (reference sequence). Trimming removed 4 bases from V and 4 bases from J; junction bases left unmatched: 8. The CDR3 DNA reads as TGTGCCAGCAGCTCGACAGGGGGAAAATCGTACGAGCAGTACTTC. Protein sequence: CASSSTGGKSYEQYF.

This clonotype was seen only a few times. The rearrangement uses TRBV4-1 and TRBJ2-7; perhaps TRBD1 as D (6 bases). Germline V gives CDR1 MGHRA, CDR2 YSYEKL. CDR3 length: 15 residues. The V and J ends lost 4 bases and 0 bases respectively, with 13 bases between them. CDR3 sequence: CASSRVRDTSYEQYF. The CDR3 DNA reads TGCGCCAGCAGCCGCGTCCGGGACACCTCCTACGAGCAGTACTTC.

The chain has TRBV28 and TRBJ2-6, with D possibly TRBD1 on 5 matching bases. The V end was cut by 1 base, the J end by 2 bases, with 12 bases between. Germline CDR1 is MDHEN and CDR2 is SYDVKM. The CDR3 has 17 amino acids. The CDR3 is CASSLSTGVAGANVLTF. CDR3 in DNA: TGTGCCAGCAGTTTATCCACAGGTGTGGCTGGGGCCAACGTCCTGACTTTC.

This clonotype was recorded a few times. The chain employs TRBV5-1 and TRBJ2-7; 10 nucleotides line up with TRBD2. Germline V gene lookup returns CDR1 SGHRS and CDR2 YFSETQ. After removal of 4 bases from V and 2 bases from J, the junction contained 9 bases not matched to a gene. This CDR3 is built from 16 residues. CDR3 sequence reads: CASSGRLAGLTYEQYF. In DNA form, the CDR3 reads TGCGCCAGCAGCGGAAGACTAGCGGGCCTCACCTACGAGCAGTACTTC. Full variable domain (outside the CDR3, taken from reference TRBV5-1 and TRBJ2-7): KAGVTQTPRYLIKTRGQQVTLSCSPISGHRSVSWYQQTPGQGLQFLFEYFSETQRNKGNFPGRFSGRQFSNSRSEMNVSTLELGDSALYLCASSGRLAGLTYEQYFGPGTRLTVT.

This clonotype has more than one count but fewer than ten. V usage is TRBV27 and J usage is TRBJ2-1; no reliable D call. V was pared by 3 bases and J by 9 bases, with 6 bases between. This CDR3 has 11 residues. The germline V gene has CDR1 MNHEY and CDR2 SMNVEV (reference sequence). CDR3 nucleotide sequence: TGTGCCAGCAGTTTGAGGTCTGAGCAGTTCTTC. Translation: CASSLRSEQFF.

The gene calls are TRBV4-3 and TRBJ2-1; D possibly corresponds to TRBD2 (5 bases). The V gene lost 4 bases and the J gene lost 7 bases, with 14 bases spanning the gap. The CDR3 is made up of 14 amino acids. Germline CDR1 and CDR2: LGHNA and YSLEER. The DNA for the CDR3 is TGCGCCAGCAGCCTCAAGCGGTCTAGAAATGAGCAGTTCTTC. Protein product: CASSLKRSRNEQFF.

This clonotype was seen just once. The chain recombines TRBV4-1 with TRBJ2-7; possibly TRBD2 for D (6 bases). CDR3 size: 13 residues. V was trimmed by 8 bases and J by 1 base, leaving 12 bases between them. Germline values: CDR1 MGHRA, CDR2 YSYEKL. Here the CDR3 reads CASASENSYEQYF. CDR3 coding DNA: TGCGCCAGCGCTAGCGAGAATTCCTACGAGCAGTACTTC.

The rearrangement uses TRBV11-2 and TRBJ2-3, with D unclear. Trimming removed 4 bases from V and 6 bases from J, with 14 bases in between. The length of the CDR3 is 14 residues. Germline lookup yields CDR1 SGHAT and CDR2 FQNNGV. The CDR3 protein is CASSSTWQHDTQYF. The CDR3 DNA reads as TGTGCCAGCAGCTCCACGTGGCAGCACGATACGCAGTATTTT.

The DNA of the CDR3 is TGTGCCAGCAGCTCCCCGGGCGGGATGGAGTTCTTC. Protein sequence: CASSSPGGMEFF. The chain couples TRBV7-2 to TRBJ2-1; D perhaps matches TRBD2 (6 bases). This CDR3 spans 12 amino acids. Trimming took 4 bases from V and 14 from J, leaving 15 bases between them. From germline, CDR1 is SGHTA and CDR2 FQGNSA. Variable domain in full (rest from reference TRBV7-2 and TRBJ2-1): GAGVSQSPSNKVTEKGKDVELRCDPISGHTALYWYRQSLGQGLEFLIYFQGNSAPDKSGLPSDRFSAERTGGSVSTLTIQRTQQEDSAVYLCASSSPGGMEFFGPGTRLTVL.

The genes are TRBV7-6 and TRBJ2-3, with 7 bases aligning to TRBD2. The junction had 10 bases not matched to a gene; V was cut back by 5 bases and J by 2 bases. The CDR3 extends over 16 amino acids. Germline CDR1 SGHVS, CDR2 FNYEAQ. The CDR3 DNA follows: TGTGCCAGCAGCCATAGCGGGCGTTGGAACACAGATACGCAGTATTTT. Translated, it gives CASSHSGRWNTDTQYF. Full variable domain (remainder filled in from reference TRBV7-6 and TRBJ2-3): GAGVSQSPRYKVTKRGQDVALRCDPISGHVSLYWYRQALGQGPEFLTYFNYEAQQDKSGLPNDRFSAERPEGSISTLTIQRTEQRDSAMYRCASSHSGRWNTDTQYFGPGTRLTVL.

The chain is built from TRBV25-1 and TRBJ2-2, with D possibly TRBD2 on 6 matching bases. V lost 5 bases to trimming and J lost 5 bases, with 21 bases between them. Germline V lookup: CDR1 MGHDK, CDR2 SYGVNS. The CDR3 contains 17 residues. The CDR3 DNA reads as TGTGCCAGCAGTCAACCAGGAGACGGGGGACTTACCGGGGAGCTGTTTTTT. Residues: CASSQPGDGGLTGELFF.

Notes on this clonotype: This may arise from a read error, as a much more abundant clone is one base away. The genes are TRBV7-3 and TRBJ1-2; no firm D call. Germline-derived CDR1 and CDR2 are SGHTA and FQGTGA. CDR3 length: 15 residues. V lost 0 bases and J 6 bases, leaving 14 bases between the germline ends. CDR3 region: CASSLTETSGNGYTF. The CDR3 region has the DNA TGTGCCAGCAGCTTAACCGAGACAAGCGGGAATGGCTACACCTTC.

The chain uses TRBV29-1 and TRBJ1-1, with 12 positions matching TRBD1. The CDR3 length is 15 residues. In germline, CDR1 is SQVTM, CDR2 ANQGSEA. The trim removed 4 bases at V and 6 bases at J, leaving 9 bases unmatched. In nucleotides, the CDR3 is TGCAGCGTTGCCCGAGGGACAGGGGGCATATCTGAAGCTTTCTTT. Protein sequence: CSVARGTGGISEAFF.

The J gene is TRBJ2-3, the V gene TRBV9; the match to TRBD2 covers 7 bases. V shed 5 bases, J shed 4 bases, and the junction held 10 bases outside the gene matches. CDR3 length equals 15 residues. The germline CDR1 and CDR2 sequences are SGDLS and YYNGEE. This CDR3 is CASSPIRGGADTQYF. The CDR3 DNA is TGTGCCAGCAGTCCAATTCGGGGAGGGGCAGATACGCAGTATTTT. Drawing the rest from reference TRBV9 and TRBJ2-3, the complete variable domain is DSGVTQTPKHLITATGQRVTLRCSPRSGDLSVYWYQQSLDQGLQFLIQYYNGEERAKGNILERFSAQQFPDLHSELNLSSLELGDSALYFCASSPIRGGADTQYFGPGTRLTVL.

This rearrangement joins TRBV24-1 to TRBJ2-7, with 9 bases matching TRBD2. The trim removed 8 bases at V and 7 bases at J, leaving 17 bases unmatched. CDR3 length: 16 residues. Germline V gene data show CDR1 as KGHDR and CDR2 as SFDVKD. The CDR3 loop reads CATTHEETSGCVEQYF. CDR3 DNA sequence: TGTGCCACCACACACGAGGAGACTAGCGGCTGTGTGGAGCAGTACTTC.

The V call is TRBV20-1, the J call TRBJ2-5; 8 bases are shared with TRBD1. The V gene end was trimmed by 6 bases and the J gene end by 1 base; junction bases not matched to a gene: 7. The CDR3 consists of 14 residues. In germline, CDR1 is DFQATT, CDR2 SNEGSKA (reference sequence). The CDR3 spells CSATPGQVQETQYF. The CDR3 DNA sequence: TGCAGTGCAACACCGGGACAGGTCCAAGAGACCCAGTACTTC.

The chain has TRBV12-3 or TRBV12-4 and TRBJ2-4, with no clear D. There are 17 residues in the CDR3. V lost 2 bases, J lost 0 bases, and 14 bases lay in between. The DNA of the CDR3 is TGTGCCAGCAGTTTAAGGACCGTAGGCCTAGCCAAAAACATTCAGTACTTC. Encoded protein: CASSLRTVGLAKNIQYF.

The gene calls are TRBV7-3 and TRBJ2-2; TRBD1 matches 8 bases. Per the germline V gene, CDR1 is SGHTA and CDR2 is FQGTGA. The V and J ends lost 5 bases and 0 bases, in that order; junction bases with no gene match: 5. The CDR3 length is 16 residues. CDR3 sequence (DNA): TGTGCCAGCAGCACAACAGGGGGAACGAACACCGGGGAGCTGTTTTTT. It yields the protein CASSTTGGTNTGELFF.

This clonotype was found a few times. The chain is built from TRBV20-1 and TRBJ2-1; no firm D call. The germline CDR1 and CDR2 sequences are DFQATT and SNEGSKA (reference sequence). The V gene lost 0 bases and the J gene lost 11 bases, with 8 bases spanning the gap. CDR3 length: 11 residues. The CDR3 DNA reads as TGCAGTGCTAGAGATCAGGCGAAGCAGTTCTTC. The encoded protein is CSARDQAKQFF.

The chain combines TRBV28 with TRBJ2-7; no clear D gene. Per the germline V gene, CDR1 is MDHEN and CDR2 is SYDVKM. The ends were cut back, 5 bases at V and 1 base at J, with 6 bases in the middle. The CDR3 runs 12 residues. The CDR3 here is CASSKVSYEQYF. The CDR3 region has the DNA TGTGCCAGCAGTAAAGTATCCTACGAGCAGTACTTC.

There are a few counts of this clonotype. The rearrangement uses TRBV7-2 and TRBJ2-7, with 8 positions matching TRBD2. The CDR3 runs 17 residues. The V and J ends lost 1 base and 3 bases, in that order; junction bases with no gene match: 11. The germline V gene has CDR1 SGHTA and CDR2 FQGNSA. The CDR3 DNA reads as TGTGCCAGCAGCTTAGGGGGCGGTAGCGGGATGGGCTACGAGCAGTACTTC. Its translation: CASSLGGGSGMGYEQYF. Using reference TRBV7-2 and TRBJ2-7 for the parts outside the CDR3, the full variable domain is GAGVSQSPSNKVTEKGKDVELRCDPISGHTALYWYRQSLGQGLEFLIYFQGNSAPDKSGLPSDRFSAERTGGSVSTLTIQRTQQEDSAVYLCASSLGGGSGMGYEQYFGPGTRLTVT.

The V gene is TRBV7-9, the J gene TRBJ2-4; the D is unclear. Germline V gives CDR1 SEHNR, CDR2 FQNEAQ (reference sequence). The CDR3 is 12 residues long. The V end lost 3 bases, the J end lost 5 bases, and 5 bases lay between the germline ends. In nucleotides, the CDR3 is TGTGCCAGCAGCTTTGGGCAAAACATTCAGTACTTC. Translating gives CASSFGQNIQYF.